Each of the 10 T cell receptor beta chains below was sequenced from the same sample in a study of CD8 T cells in ankylosing spondylitis (dated by TCRdb to about 2017). These TCRs are of unknown antigen specificity. Library method: 5' RACE. TCRdb lists the instrument as Illumina HiSeq 2500. TCRdb took the public reads, trimmed them with fastp at Q25, ran MiXCR for clone calling and kept in-frame beta chains. Each record represents a unique CDR3 protein, reported with the most common genes and DNA among its rows. The sample table lists roughly 490,000 distinct CDR3 sequences, 5.3% of them with a count of one. The ten biggest clones cover around 3.6% of the sample. Paper-wide results and their limitations: A TCR beta motif of fewer than 10 highly homologous amino acid variants appeared characteristic of blood from ankylosing spondylitis patients.

The sequenced sample was blood, either unsorted or a sorted T cell fraction (not recorded which). The receptors shown here come from a male donor with ankylosing spondylitis.

This clonotype was detected ten times or more. The chain carries TRBV20-1 and TRBJ1-2; 7 nucleotides match TRBD1. The CDR3 is 13 residues long. Trimming took 1 base from V and 9 from J; bases not matched to a gene: 8. Germline CDR1 reads DFQATT; CDR2 reads SNEGSKA (reference sequence). For the CDR3, the DNA is TGCAGTGCTAGAGTAATAGGGGACAGTAGCTACACCTTC. Translating it yields CSARVIGDSSYTF.

In its sample, this clonotype was seen many times. V is TRBV4-2 and J is TRBJ2-3; 9 bases line up with TRBD2. The germline CDR1 and CDR2 sequences are LGHNA and YNFKEQ. Trimming took 2 bases from V and 3 from J; bases not matched to a gene: 12. CDR3 length equals 18 residues. CDR3 DNA: TGTGCCAGCAGCCAACACCCCGCGGGGGGGCATTTAACAGATACGCAGTATTTT. This gives the protein CASSQHPAGGHLTDTQYF.

Many counts were recorded for this clonotype. The chain is built from TRBV20-1 and TRBJ2-1; 9 positions match TRBD2. The J segment lost 5 bases and the V segment lost 0 bases, leaving 5 bases of the junction unmatched. This CDR3 region has 15 residues. Per germline, CDR1 DFQATT and CDR2 SNEGSKA (reference sequence). The CDR3 bases are TGCAGTGCTAGAGATGTTGGACTAGCGCACAATGAGCAGTTCTTC. It specifies CSARDVGLAHNEQFF.

This clonotype was detected many times. V and J are TRBV4-1 and TRBJ2-7, with 7 bases identical to TRBD1. The J segment lost 7 bases and the V segment lost 2 bases, leaving 8 bases of the junction unmatched. CDR1 and CDR2 from the germline V gene are MGHRA and YSYEKL. The CDR3 covers 14 residues. The CDR3 DNA is TGCGCCAGCAGCCAAACGGACAGGCACCCGGAGCAGTACTTC. Translated: CASSQTDRHPEQYF.

This clonotype has a count of ten or more. This chain uses TRBV6-1 with TRBJ2-5; D call uncertain. Trimming left V 6 bases short and J 1 base short, with 9 bases between. CDR1 and CDR2 (germline): MNHNS, SASEGT. CDR3 length: 13 amino acids. CDR3 sequence reads: CASSGNAQETQYF. As DNA, the CDR3 is TGTGCCAGCAGCGGCAACGCCCAAGAGACCCAGTACTTC.

This clonotype appeared a few times. The rearrangement joins TRBV9 to TRBJ1-2; D is possibly TRBD1 (5 bases). V dropped 4 bases and J dropped 6 bases, with 13 bases sitting between them. Germline loops: CDR1 SGDLS, CDR2 YYNGEE. The CDR3 spans 13 residues. CDR3 nucleotide sequence: TGTGCCAGCAGCCCCGGGACGGTCCATGGCTACACCTTC. This sequence encodes CASSPGTVHGYTF. Together with reference TRBV9 and TRBJ1-2, the CDR3 gives the full variable domain: DSGVTQTPKHLITATGQRVTLRCSPRSGDLSVYWYQQSLDQGLQFLIQYYNGEERAKGNILERFSAQQFPDLHSELNLSSLELGDSALYFCASSPGTVHGYTFGSGTRLTVV.

This clonotype was seen at least ten times. V and J are TRBV6-5 and TRBJ2-7; D is tentatively TRBD1 or TRBD2 (6 bases each). With 0 bases removed from V and 4 bases from J, the gap between germline ends came to 10 bases. Germline V gives CDR1 MNHEY, CDR2 SVGAGI. There are 14 residues in the CDR3. The CDR3 loop is CASSYSIGGYEQYF. For the CDR3, the DNA is TGTGCCAGCAGTTACTCAATAGGGGGGTACGAGCAGTACTTC.

This clonotype was observed at least ten times. The chain couples TRBV5-1 to TRBJ2-5; TRBD2 matches at 8 bases. The V gene end was trimmed by 4 bases and the J gene end by 3 bases; junction bases not matched to a gene: 11. Looked up from germline, CDR1 is SGHRS and CDR2 is YFSETQ. There are 16 residues in the CDR3. CDR3 nucleotides: TGCGCCAGCAGCCCCGGGACTAGGGGCTGGAAAGAGACCCAGTACTTC. Its translation: CASSPGTRGWKETQYF. The variable domain in full, with the rest retrieved from reference TRBV5-1 and TRBJ2-5, is KAGVTQTPRYLIKTRGQQVTLSCSPISGHRSVSWYQQTPGQGLQFLFEYFSETQRNKGNFPGRFSGRQFSNSRSEMNVSTLELGDSALYLCASSPGTRGWKETQYFGPGTRLLVL.

This clonotype was counted at least ten times. This chain joins TRBV20-1 and TRBJ2-7; no clear D gene. CDR3 size: 13 residues. Germline CDR1 reads DFQATT; CDR2 reads SNEGSKA (reference sequence). Trimming removed 0 bases at V and 2 bases at J, with 8 bases between. The CDR3 sequence is CSARDTVTYEQYF. As DNA, the CDR3 is TGCAGTGCTAGAGATACTGTGACCTACGAGCAGTACTTC.

Worth noting for this clonotype: A read error may produce the germline difference seen at one junction end. This chain uses TRBV7-2 with TRBJ1-1; no reliable D call. The CDR3 runs to 13 residues. The germline CDR1 and CDR2 sequences are SGHTA and FQGNSA. The CDR3 region is CASSSSANAEAFF. Here the CDR3 DNA reads TGTGCCAGCAGCTCCTCGGCGAACGCTGAAGCTTTCTTT.